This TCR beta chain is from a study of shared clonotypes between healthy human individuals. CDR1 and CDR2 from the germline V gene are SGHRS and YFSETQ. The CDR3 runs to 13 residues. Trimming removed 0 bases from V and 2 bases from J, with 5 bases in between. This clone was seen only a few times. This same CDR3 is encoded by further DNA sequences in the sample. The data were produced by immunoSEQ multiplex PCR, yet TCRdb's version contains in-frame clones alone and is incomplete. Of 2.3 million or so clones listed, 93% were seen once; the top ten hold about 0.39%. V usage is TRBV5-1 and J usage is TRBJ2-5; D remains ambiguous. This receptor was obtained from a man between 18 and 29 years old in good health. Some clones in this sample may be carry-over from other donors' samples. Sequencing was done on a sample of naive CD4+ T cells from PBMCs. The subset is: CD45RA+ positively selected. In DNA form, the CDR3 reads TGCGCCAGCAGCTTGGTGGGACAAGAGACCCAGTACTTC. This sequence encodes CASSLVGQETQYF.